The 29 T cell receptor beta chains below were found in one sample sequenced in a study of early T cells in non-severe SARS-CoV-2 infection. From the 5' RACE reads, TCRdb called clonotypes with MiXCR, one entry per CDR3 protein. The table includes about 80,000 distinct CDR3 sequences, 9.5% to 13% detected once. Sequenced input: whole blood. The receptors come from an adult who was a healthcare worker with PCR-confirmed SARS-CoV-2 infection or an uninfected control (not recorded which).

The chain joins TRBV20-1 to TRBJ2-7, with D perhaps TRBD2 (5 bases). V dropped 5 bases and J dropped 6 bases, with 20 bases sitting between them. There are 14 residues in the CDR3. CDR1 DFQATT and CDR2 SNEGSKA come from the germline V gene (reference sequence). The CDR3 DNA reads TGCAGTGCTCTCCGTACTAGGATCCCCACCGAGCAGTACTTC. This codes for CSALRTRIPTEQYF.

This clonotype was seen ten or more times. The chain joins TRBV29-1 to TRBJ1-2, with D unresolved. V lost 8 bases and J lost 4, with 14 bases in between. This CDR3 comprises 12 residues. Germline assignment: CDR1 SQVTM and CDR2 ANQGSEA. Here the CDR3 DNA reads TGCAGCACCGGAGGAGGGCTCTATGGCTACACCTTC. Residues: CSTGGGLYGYTF. Together with reference TRBV29-1 and TRBJ1-2, the CDR3 gives the full variable domain: SAVISQKPSRDICQRGTSLTIQCQVDSQVTMMFWYRQQPGQSLTLIATANQGSEATYESGFVIDKFPISRPNLTFSTLTVSNMSPEDSSIYLCSTGGGLYGYTFGSGTRLTVV.

The sample holds many counts of this clonotype. The gene calls are TRBV14 and TRBJ2-7; the D is unclear. From germline, CDR1 is SGHDN and CDR2 FVKESK. The V end lost 0 bases, the J end lost 1 base, and 13 bases lay between the germline ends. This CDR3 has 16 residues. The CDR3: CASSQELGRPSYEQYF. CDR3 nucleotides: TGTGCCAGCAGCCAAGAGTTGGGCCGACCTTCCTACGAGCAGTACTTC. The variable domain in full, with the rest retrieved from reference TRBV14 and TRBJ2-7, is EAGVTQFPSHSVIEKGQTVTLRCDPISGHDNLYWYRRVMGKEIKFLLHFVKESKQDESGMPNNRFLAERTGGTYSTLKVQPAELEDSGVYFCASSQELGRPSYEQYFGPGTRLTVT.

This clonotype was observed many times. The rearrangement uses TRBV12-2 and TRBJ2-6; the table's TRBD2 call for D was not verified on the DNA. TRBV12-2 is designated a pseudogene. This CDR3 spans 16 amino acids. Written as DNA, the CDR3 is TGTGCAAGTCGCCAAGCGGGCCGCTCTGGGGCCAACGTCCTGACTTTC. This codes for CASRQAGRSGANVLTF.

This clonotype came up many times. V and J are TRBV20-1 and TRBJ2-5; 13 nucleotides align to TRBD2. The V segment lost 5 bases and the J segment 4 bases; nucleotides outside the gene matches: 4. Germline-derived CDR1 and CDR2 are DFQATT and SNEGSKA (reference sequence). The CDR3 extends over 14 amino acids. DNA for the CDR3: TGCAGTGCTGCACTAGCGGGAGGGCGAGAGACCCAGTACTTC. Translated: CSAALAGGRETQYF.

This clonotype was seen at least ten times. The chain links TRBV6-2 or TRBV6-3 to TRBJ2-5, with TRBD2 identical over 9 bases. The germline CDR1 and CDR2 sequences are MNHEY and SVGEGT. The V gene end was trimmed by 6 bases and the J gene end by 5 bases; junction bases not matched to a gene: 7. This CDR3 comprises 14 residues. For the CDR3, the DNA is TGTGCCAGCAGGCTGGGGACTAGCCGGGAGACCCAGTACTTC. Protein: CASRLGTSRETQYF.

The sample holds many counts of this clonotype. The gene calls are TRBV12-3 or TRBV12-4 and TRBJ2-7, with 11 bases identical to TRBD2. The CDR3 is 18 amino acids. Trimming removed 5 bases from V and 3 bases from J; junction bases left unmatched: 15. In nucleotides, the CDR3 is TGTGCCAGCAGTCCCTCGACTAGCGGGAAACCCCAGTACTACGAGCAGTACTTC. Amino acids: CASSPSTSGKPQYYEQYF.

This chain uses TRBV5-1 with TRBJ2-7; 7 bases are a match to TRBD2. Germline CDR1 SGHRS, CDR2 YFSETQ. CDR3 length: 15 amino acids. After removal of 0 bases from V and 7 bases from J, the junction contained 10 bases not matched to a gene. The CDR3 region has the DNA TGCGCCAGCAGCTTGGCCGCTAGCGGTGAAGGGGAGCAGTACTTC. This gives the protein CASSLAASGEGEQYF.

This clonotype was seen repeatedly, ten times or more. The rearrangement uses TRBV7-9 and TRBJ2-7; D not resolved. Per the germline V gene, CDR1 is SEHNR and CDR2 is FQNEAQ (reference sequence). V was clipped by 5 bases and J by 6 bases, with 11 bases between them. The CDR3 has 12 residues. DNA for the CDR3: TGTGCCAGCAGCATTCAGGTTAGCGAGCAGTACTTC. Encoded protein: CASSIQVSEQYF.

This clonotype showed up just a few times. The rearrangement uses TRBV7-6 and TRBJ1-3; D not resolved. The CDR3 length is 15 residues. The V end lost 4 bases, the J end lost 0 bases, and 10 bases lay between the germline ends. Germline CDR1 and CDR2: SGHVS and FNYEAQ. CDR3 in amino acids: CASSSAGSSGNTIYF. The DNA of the CDR3 is TGTGCCAGCAGCTCCGCGGGCAGCTCTGGAAACACCATATATTTT.

The chain joins TRBV5-1 to TRBJ1-2; no firm D call. Germline CDR1 is SGHRS and CDR2 is YFSETQ. This CDR3 spans 12 amino acids. Deletions cut 3 bases from V and 1 base from J, with 4 bases between. This chain's CDR3 is CASSSDNYGYTF. The CDR3 DNA follows: TGCGCCAGCAGCTCCGATAACTATGGCTACACCTTC.

This clonotype was counted between two and nine times. The chain is built from TRBV5-4 and TRBJ1-1; TRBD1 aligns across 7 bases. Per germline, CDR1 SGHNT and CDR2 YYREEE (reference sequence). Losses at the gene ends were 7 bases for V and 1 base for J; bases not matched to a gene: 7. The CDR3 extends over 14 amino acids. CDR3 region: CASLAGGGNTEAFF. The CDR3 DNA reads as TGTGCCAGCCTAGCAGGGGGTGGGAACACTGAAGCTTTCTTT.

This clonotype came up a few times. The rearrangement joins TRBV7-2 to TRBJ2-1; 7 nucleotides agree with TRBD2. This CDR3 has 16 residues. Losses at the gene ends were 1 base for V and 5 bases for J; bases not matched to a gene: 8. The V gene's germline CDR1 is SGHTA and CDR2 FQGNSA. The CDR3 coding sequence is TGTGCCAGCAGCTTAGTGGTTGGGGACTACCACAATGAGCAGTTCTTC. As protein: CASSLVVGDYHNEQFF.

A remark on this clonotype: The junction differs from germline at one of its ends, possibly a read error. The V call is TRBV10-3, the J call TRBJ1-6; 9 bases are a match to TRBD1. Germline V lookup: CDR1 ENHRY, CDR2 SYGVKD. This CDR3 comprises 17 residues. CDR3 loop: CAIRDPGQGLDNSPLHF. The CDR3 DNA is TGTGCCATCAGGGATCCGGGACAGGGTTTGGATAATTCACCCCTCCATTTT.

In nucleotides, the CDR3 is TGTGCCATCAGGGGAGGGGATGGAGATACGCAGTATTTT. It translates to CAIRGGDGDTQYF. The rearrangement uses TRBV10-3 and TRBJ2-3; 7 bases fit TRBD2. V trimming: 6 bases; J trimming: 5 bases; junction bases outside the gene matches: 5. CDR1 ENHRY and CDR2 SYGVKD come from the germline V gene. The length of the CDR3 is 13 residues.

The chain joins TRBV10-3 to TRBJ2-3, with TRBD2 identical over 7 bases. The CDR3 covers 13 residues. The germline V gene encodes CDR1 ENHRY and CDR2 SYGVKD. V dropped 7 bases and J dropped 5; count of bases not matched to a gene: 6. The DNA for the CDR3 is TGTGCCATCATGGCTAGCGGAGGAGATACGCAGTATTTT. This gives the protein CAIMASGGDTQYF.

This clonotype was observed a handful of times. The chain recombines TRBV19 with TRBJ1-5; the D is unclear. This CDR3 has 15 residues. Looked up from germline, CDR1 is LNHDA and CDR2 is SQIVND (reference sequence). Deletions cut 3 bases from V and 0 bases from J, with 9 bases between. In nucleotides, the CDR3 is TGTGCCAGTAGTATCGCAGCAATTAGCAATCAGCCCCAGCATTTT. It translates to CASSIAAISNQPQHF. The complete variable domain, with remaining parts taken from reference TRBV19 and TRBJ1-5, reads DGGITQSPKYLFRKEGQNVTLSCEQNLNHDAMYWYRQDPGQGLRLIYYSQIVNDFQKGDIAEGYSVSREKKESFPLTVTSAQKNPTAFYLCASSIAAISNQPQHFGDGTRLSIL.

This chain connects TRBV2 to TRBJ1-2; the D gene is possibly TRBD1 (5 bases). V was clipped by 4 bases and J by 6 bases, with 12 bases between them. The CDR3 consists of 13 residues. CDR1 is SNHLY, CDR2 FYNNEI, per germline. CDR3 region: CASSGQGRDGYTF. The CDR3 nucleotides are TGTGCCAGCAGTGGGCAGGGACGCGATGGCTACACCTTC.

The chain recombines TRBV14 with TRBJ1-3, with a weak D call TRBD1 (6 bases). V lost 4 bases, J lost 1 base, and 20 bases lay in between. The CDR3 covers 18 residues. CDR1 is SGHDN and CDR2 is FVKESK in the germline V gene. CDR3: CASSLIRQAGGSGNTIYF. The CDR3 DNA reads TGTGCCAGCAGCCTCATAAGACAGGCCGGCGGGTCTGGAAACACCATATATTTT.

This clonotype was seen ten or more times. The chain employs TRBV20-1 and TRBJ1-6; 8 positions agree with TRBD1. V was clipped by 3 bases and J by 13 bases; unmatched bases: 20. Germline CDR1 is DFQATT and CDR2 is SNEGSKA (reference sequence). CDR3 length: 17 residues. The CDR3 nucleotides read TGCAGTGCTAGCGGGACAGGTATTATCGGGGGCGTCTCCCCCCTCCACTTT. Protein sequence: CSASGTGIIGGVSPLHF.

The sample holds a few counts of this clonotype. DNA for the CDR3: TGCAGTGCTTCGACTAGCGGAAGCTACAATGAGCAGTTCTTC. Protein: CSASTSGSYNEQFF. The V gene is TRBV20-1, the J gene TRBJ2-1, with 9 bases aligning to TRBD2. Looked up from germline, CDR1 is DFQATT and CDR2 is SNEGSKA (reference sequence). The CDR3 covers 14 residues. J lost 3 bases, V lost 5 bases, and 5 bases had no gene match.

The rearrangement joins TRBV7-3 to TRBJ1-1; tentative D call: TRBD1 (6 bases). This CDR3 is 15 amino acids long. The V and J ends lost 5 bases and 0 bases respectively, with 13 bases between them. Germline assignment: CDR1 SGHTA and CDR2 FQGTGA. DNA of the CDR3: TGTGCCAGCAGCCCGAGGGGGATCATGAACACTGAAGCTTTCTTT. Its translation: CASSPRGIMNTEAFF.

This clonotype was picked up many times. The chain combines TRBV10-3 with TRBJ1-5, with D tentatively TRBD1 (5 bases). Germline-derived CDR1 and CDR2 are ENHRY and SYGVKD. The CDR3 totals 14 residues. The ends were cut back, 3 bases at V and 5 bases at J, with 11 bases in the middle. DNA of the CDR3: TGTGCCATCAGTGACAGGACATTCGATCAGCCCCAGCATTTT. Translation gives CAISDRTFDQPQHF.

Ten or more counts support this clonotype. The chain combines TRBV19 with TRBJ2-3; the D is unclear. There are 15 residues in the CDR3. The V end was cut by 3 bases, the J end by 4 bases, with 14 bases between. Per germline, CDR1 LNHDA and CDR2 SQIVND (reference sequence). DNA of the CDR3: TGTGCCAGTAGTATGGCATCCGCTGGTGCAGATACGCAGTATTTT. Amino acid sequence: CASSMASAGADTQYF.

The J gene is TRBJ2-7, the V gene TRBV7-2; 7 positions match TRBD1. The V gene's germline CDR1 is SGHTA and CDR2 FQGNSA. This CDR3 region has 15 residues. V lost 4 bases, J lost 2 bases, and 8 bases stayed unmatched. CDR3 in DNA: TGTGCCAGCAGCTCTCGTCCGGGACAGACCTACGAGCAGTACTTC. Translation gives CASSSRPGQTYEQYF.

The chain recombines TRBV11-2 with TRBJ2-5, with D possibly being TRBD2 (6 bases). CDR3 length: 15 amino acids. Looked up from germline, CDR1 is SGHAT and CDR2 is FQNNGV. V was trimmed by 5 bases and J by 5 bases, leaving 18 bases between them. The DNA for the CDR3 is TGTGCCAGCAGCATTTTGACTAGTGTGCCGGAGACCCAGTACTTC. It translates to CASSILTSVPETQYF.

The chain joins TRBV27 to TRBJ1-1, with D possibly being TRBD1 (6 bases). Looked up from germline, CDR1 is MNHEY and CDR2 is SMNVEV (reference sequence). CDR3 length equals 15 residues. V was cut by 4 bases and J by 4 bases, with 16 bases left in between. DNA of the CDR3: TGTGCCAGCAGTTCCTACAGGGCGTTAGGCACTGAAGCTTTCTTT. It codes for CASSSYRALGTEAFF.

The chain combines TRBV29-1 with TRBJ1-1; D might be TRBD1 (5 bases). Looked up from germline, CDR1 is SQVTM and CDR2 is ANQGSEA. Trimming pared 6 bases from V and 1 base from J, leaving 15 bases between. There are 14 residues in the CDR3. As DNA, the CDR3 is TGCAGCGTGGTTGGGACCGAGAAGAACACTGAAGCTTTCTTT. Translating gives CSVVGTEKNTEAFF.

A few counts support this clonotype. The chain carries TRBV5-1 and TRBJ1-1; 7 bases are shared with TRBD1. V trimming: 2 bases; J trimming: 1 base; junction bases outside the gene matches: 11. The germline CDR1 and CDR2 sequences are SGHRS and YFSETQ. This CDR3 comprises 17 residues. The CDR3: CASSLRGPFGANTEAFF. The CDR3 DNA is TGCGCCAGCAGCTTAAGGGGGCCATTCGGGGCGAACACTGAAGCTTTCTTT.